The 3 T cell receptor beta chains listed next were all sequenced from one sample in a study of T cells after somatic rescue of genetic block. Data came from immunoSEQ multiplex PCR; TCRdb stores just in-frame clones and leaves some out. This table holds roughly 55,000 clones, approximately 96% found once. Sequencing used peripheral blood mononuclear cells (PBMCs). The receptors derive from a child younger than two.

This chain joins TRBV4-3 and TRBJ2-7; TRBD2 matches at 8 bases. The V gene end was trimmed by 5 bases and the J gene end by 3 bases; junction bases not matched to a gene: 6. CDR3 size: 14 residues. Germline CDR1 and CDR2: LGHNA and YSLEER. CDR3 sequence: CASSSAGGGYEQYF. In DNA, the CDR3 is TGCGCCAGCAGCTCTGCGGGAGGAGGCTACGAGCAGTACTTC.

The chain carries TRBV5-6 and TRBJ1-2; 8 positions agree with TRBD1. V lost 4 bases and J lost 4; bases outside the gene matches: 6. Germline V gene sequence: CDR1 SGHDT, CDR2 YYEEEE. The CDR3 covers 14 residues. CDR3 sequence reads: CASSRDRGGYGYTF. CDR3 coding DNA: TGTGCCAGCAGCCGTGACAGGGGAGGCTATGGCTACACCTTC.

The V and J genes are TRBV18 and TRBJ2-3, with 8 positions matching TRBD2. This CDR3 has 16 residues. With 1 base clipped from V and 2 bases from J, the junction kept 5 bases outside the gene matches. Germline CDR1 is KGHSH and CDR2 is LQKENI. This chain's CDR3 is CASSPLLAGTTDTQYF. The CDR3 DNA reads TGTGCCAGCTCACCACTTCTAGCGGGTACCACAGATACGCAGTATTTT.